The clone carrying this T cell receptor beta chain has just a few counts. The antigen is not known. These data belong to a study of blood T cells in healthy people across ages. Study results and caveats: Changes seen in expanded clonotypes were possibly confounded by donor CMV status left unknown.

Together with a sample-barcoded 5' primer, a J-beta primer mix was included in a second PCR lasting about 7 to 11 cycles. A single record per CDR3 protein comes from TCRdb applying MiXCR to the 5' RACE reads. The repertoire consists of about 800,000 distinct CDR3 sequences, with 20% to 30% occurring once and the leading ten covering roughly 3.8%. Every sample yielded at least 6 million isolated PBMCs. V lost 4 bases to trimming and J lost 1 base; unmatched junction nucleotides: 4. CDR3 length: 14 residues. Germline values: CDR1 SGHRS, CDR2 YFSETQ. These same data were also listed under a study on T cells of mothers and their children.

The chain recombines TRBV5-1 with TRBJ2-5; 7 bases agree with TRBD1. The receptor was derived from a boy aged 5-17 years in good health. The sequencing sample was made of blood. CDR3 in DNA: TGCGCCAGCAGCGTGACAGGGCCCCAAGAGACCCAGTACTTC. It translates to CASSVTGPQETQYF.